This T cell receptor beta chain was documented in a study of blood T cell repertoires in COVID-19. Across the whole study: Spain, Italy and the United States supplied samples that represented acute and convalescent COVID-19. In each case, the material was cDNA or gDNA derived from T cells, B-cell-depleted T cells, or PBMCs.

There are 15 residues in the CDR3. Trimming shortened V by 2 bases and J by 6 bases, and 14 bases separated the two germline ends. Per germline, CDR1 MNHEY and CDR2 SMNVEV (reference sequence). Authors' data handling: By means of reference gene primer amplification, nucleated cell counts were estimated. Method: immunoSEQ multiplex PCR; TCRdb's copy keeps in-frame clones and lacks some. V and J calls and clone size are as listed in that table; D and trimming were resolved from the DNA. Seen here are 200,000 to 250,000 clones, about 80% observed once, and the top ten hold less than 2.5%. The chain recombines TRBV27 with TRBJ2-1, with a possible D match to TRBD2 (5 bases). This TCR was sampled from a woman in her fifties or sixties with acute or convalescent COVID-19. Input material: peripheral blood. CDR3 residues: CASSLGRSGSNEQFF. As DNA, the CDR3 is TGTGCCAGCAGTTTAGGCCGATCGGGGAGCAATGAGCAGTTCTTC.